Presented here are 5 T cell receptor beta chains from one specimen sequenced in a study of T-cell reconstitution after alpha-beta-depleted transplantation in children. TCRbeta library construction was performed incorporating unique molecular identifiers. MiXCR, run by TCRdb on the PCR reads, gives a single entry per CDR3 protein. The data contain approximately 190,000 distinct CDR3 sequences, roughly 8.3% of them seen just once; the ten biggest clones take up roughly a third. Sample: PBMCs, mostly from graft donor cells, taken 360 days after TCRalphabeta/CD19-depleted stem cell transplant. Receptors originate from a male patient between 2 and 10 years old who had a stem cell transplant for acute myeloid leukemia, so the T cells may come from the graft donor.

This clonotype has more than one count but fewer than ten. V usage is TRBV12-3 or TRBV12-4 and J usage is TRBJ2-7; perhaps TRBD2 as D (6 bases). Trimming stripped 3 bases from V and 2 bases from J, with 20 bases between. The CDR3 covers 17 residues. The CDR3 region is CASSLVTWRGNTYEQYV. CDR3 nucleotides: TGTGCCAGCAGTTTGGTGACTTGGCGGGGAAATACCTACGAGCAGTACGTC.

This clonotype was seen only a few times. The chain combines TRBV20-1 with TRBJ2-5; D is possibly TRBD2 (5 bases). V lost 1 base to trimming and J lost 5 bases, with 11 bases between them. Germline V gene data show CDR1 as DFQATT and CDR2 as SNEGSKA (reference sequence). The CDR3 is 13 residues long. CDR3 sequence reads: CSARVAGSETQYF. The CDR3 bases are TGCAGTGCTAGAGTGGCGGGCTCTGAGACCCAGTACTTC.

The CDR3 DNA reads as TGCGCCAGCAGCAATAGCGGGGGTTCCTACAATGAGCAGTTCTTC. Residues: CASSNSGGSYNEQFF. V and J are TRBV4-3 and TRBJ2-1, with 9 bases that match TRBD2. The germline gives CDR1 LGHNA, CDR2 YSLEER. CDR3 size: 15 residues. Germline trimming cut 5 bases from V and 1 base from J; bases unmatched to any gene: 3.

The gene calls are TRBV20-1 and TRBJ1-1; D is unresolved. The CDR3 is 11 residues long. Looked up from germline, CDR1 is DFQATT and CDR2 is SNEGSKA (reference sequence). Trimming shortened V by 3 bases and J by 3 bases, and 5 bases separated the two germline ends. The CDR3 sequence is CSASWDTEAFF. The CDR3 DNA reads TGCAGTGCTAGTTGGGACACTGAAGCTTTCTTT.

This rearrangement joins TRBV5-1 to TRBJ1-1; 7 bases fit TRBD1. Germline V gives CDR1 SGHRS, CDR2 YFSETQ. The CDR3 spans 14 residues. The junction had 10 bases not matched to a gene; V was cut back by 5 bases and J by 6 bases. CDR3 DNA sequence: TGCGCCAGCAGGATACAGGGGTTGACCCCTGAAGCTTTCTTT. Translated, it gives CASRIQGLTPEAFF. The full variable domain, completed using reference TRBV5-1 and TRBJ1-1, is KAGVTQTPRYLIKTRGQQVTLSCSPISGHRSVSWYQQTPGQGLQFLFEYFSETQRNKGNFPGRFSGRQFSNSRSEMNVSTLELGDSALYLCASRIQGLTPEAFFGQGTRLTVV.